A selection of T cell receptor beta chains follows, all from one sample in a study of cytomegalovirus exposure and HLA in healthy donors. The method was immunoSEQ multiplex PCR; TCRdb's version includes in-frame clones alone and lacks a portion of them. The sample has 150,000 to 200,000 clones, 60% to 75% seen once. Sample: PBMCs. These receptors were taken from a woman aged 45 to 65 in good health and CMV-seropositive. The CDR3 runs from the conserved cysteine through the conserved F or W. A D gene is named only where the DNA matches it firmly. The size entry is marked missing in some rows and otherwise reads once, few, many or a size class.

v_call	cdr3_length	d_call	clone_size	j_call	cdr3_aa	cdr3_nt
TRBV10-1	15	.	.	TRBJ2-1	CASPPGQGTYNEQFF	TGCGCCAGCCCCCCCGGGCAGGGCACCTACAATGAGCAGTTCTTC
TRBV5-5	17	TRBD1	few	TRBJ2-2	CASSPDRDRGSTGELFF	TGTGCCAGCAGCCCCGACAGGGACAGGGGCAGCACCGGGGAGCTGTTTTTT
TRBV29-1	15	TRBD1	once	TRBJ2-5	CSVDEGQGIGETQYF	TGCAGCGTTGACGAAGGACAGGGTATCGGAGAGACCCAGTACTTC
TRBV30	16	.	once	TRBJ2-5	CAWSVGQGLAQETQYF	TGTGCCTGGAGTGTTGGGCAGGGACTCGCCCAAGAGACCCAGTACTTC
TRBV19	16	.	.	TRBJ1-5	CASSIPTWGNNQPQHF	TGTGCCAGTAGTATCCCAACGTGGGGCAACAATCAGCCCCAGCATTTT
TRBV27	17	TRBD2	.	TRBJ2-1	CASSLLSSGGARNEQFF	TGTGCCAGCAGTTTATTATCTAGCGGGGGGGCGAGGAATGAGCAGTTCTTC
TRBV5-1	15	.	few	TRBJ2-5	CASSLGYSGVETQYF	TGCGCCAGCAGCTTGGGCTACAGTGGTGTCGAGACCCAGTACTTC
TRBV30	13	.	.	TRBJ1-2	CAWSKGGGASYTF	TGTGCCTGGAGTAAGGGCGGGGGCGCGAGCTACACCTTC
TRBV27	16	.	few	TRBJ2-1	CASSLSWVYGNNEQFF	TGTGCCAGCAGTTTATCGTGGGTATACGGGAACAATGAGCAGTTCTTC
TRBV6-1	15	TRBD1	.	TRBJ2-7	CASTTLGTALREQYF	TGTGCCAGCACCACGCTTGGGACAGCGTTGCGCGAGCAGTACTTC
TRBV5-1	14	TRBD1	.	TRBJ1-1	CASSWDSMNTEAFF	TGCGCCAGCAGCTGGGACAGCATGAACACTGAAGCTTTCTTT
TRBV9	15	.	.	TRBJ2-5	CASSVGATVEETQYF	TGTGCCAGCAGCGTCGGAGCGACAGTTGAAGAGACCCAGTACTTC
TRBV19	15	.	once	TRBJ2-2	CASSIMTGSTGELFF	TGTGCCAGTAGTATAATGACAGGCAGCACCGGGGAGCTGTTTTTT
TRBV9	13	.	.	TRBJ1-2	CASSALGTCGYTF	TGTGCCAGCAGCGCATTAGGGACTTGTGGCTACACCTTC
TRBV18	13	TRBD1	.	TRBJ2-1	CASSSTGYNEQFF	TGTGCCAGCTCATCGACAGGGTACAATGAGCAGTTCTTC
TRBV7-3	15	.	.	TRBJ2-3	CASSLRFASTDTQYF	TGTGCCAGCAGCTTAAGGTTCGCGAGCACAGATACGCAGTATTTT
TRBV10-3	18	TRBD2	.	TRBJ2-1	CAISEPFPTSGGDNEQFF	TGTGCCATCAGTGAGCCCTTCCCGACTAGCGGGGGGGACAATGAGCAGTTCTTC
TRBV10-3	13	.	.	TRBJ2-1	CAMRGQGGNEQFF	TGTGCCATGCGTGGGCAGGGGGGCAATGAGCAGTTCTTC
TRBV5-6	14	TRBD2	.	TRBJ2-1	CASSWASGVNEQFF	TGTGCCAGCAGCTGGGCTAGCGGGGTTAATGAGCAGTTCTTC
TRBV9	14	.	.	TRBJ2-3	CASSGQVGRDTQYF	TGTGCCAGCAGCGGACAAGTAGGGAGGGATACGCAGTATTTT
TRBV6-1	15	.	.	TRBJ1-6	CASSEKGQHNSPLHF	TGTGCCAGCAGTGAAAAAGGACAGCATAATTCACCCCTCCACTTT
TRBV28	13	.	.	TRBJ2-7	CASRTGSIYEQYF	TGTGCCAGCAGGACAGGTAGTATCTACGAGCAGTACTTC
TRBV25-1	13	.	.	TRBJ1-3	CASKTTAGNTIYF	TGTGCCAGCAAAACTACCGCTGGAAACACCATATATTTT
TRBV6-1	14	TRBD2	.	TRBJ2-3	CASRRGLAADTQYF	TGTGCCAGCAGGAGAGGACTAGCGGCAGATACGCAGTATTTT
TRBV5-1	19	TRBD2	once	TRBJ2-7	CASSLVRASFGGGSYEQYF	TGCGCCAGCAGCTTGGTCAGAGCTTCGTTCGGGGGGGGCTCGTACGAGCAGTACTTC
TRBV6-1	13	.	.	TRBJ2-1	CASSPSQGNEQFF	TGTGCCAGCAGTCCTTCACAGGGTAATGAGCAGTTCTTC
TRBV25-1	15	.	.	TRBJ2-5	CASSELLGEGETQYF	TGTGCCAGCAGTGAACTTCTCGGGGAAGGGGAGACCCAGTACTTC
TRBV11-2	12	.	few	TRBJ2-7	CAVAEGVHEQYF	TGTGCCGTTGCTGAAGGGGTCCACGAGCAGTACTTC
TRBV6-1	13	.	.	TRBJ1-1	CASGEGDGTEAFF	TGTGCCAGCGGGGAGGGGGATGGAACTGAAGCTTTCTTT
TRBV7-3	15	.	.	TRBJ2-2	CASSPRTLNTGELFF	TGTGCCAGCAGCCCACGGACACTTAACACCGGGGAGCTGTTTTTT
TRBV4-1	18	TRBD1	.	TRBJ1-5	CASSPPGQGLSGNQPQHF	TGCGCCAGCAGCCCCCCGGGACAGGGCCTCTCGGGCAATCAGCCCCAGCATTTT
TRBV6-6	14	.	.	TRBJ2-2	CASKDSLMGGELFF	TGTGCCAGCAAGGACAGCTTGATGGGTGGGGAGCTGTTTTTT
TRBV5-1	14	.	.	TRBJ1-2	CASSPKGSAEGYTF	TGCGCCAGCAGCCCTAAAGGTTCCGCGGAGGGCTACACCTTC
TRBV15	13	.	.	TRBJ2-3	CATSYNPTDTQYF	TGTGCCACCAGTTATAATCCCACAGATACGCAGTATTTT
TRBV4-1	12	.	once	TRBJ1-5	CASSQGDQPQHF	TGCGCCAGCAGCCAAGGAGATCAGCCCCAGCATTTT
TRBV6-1	17	TRBD1	.	TRBJ1-3	CASSEREQGAGGNTIYF	TGTGCCAGCAGTGAACGGGAGCAGGGGGCTGGTGGAAACACCATATATTTT
TRBV28	14	.	.	TRBJ1-1	CASTPSRDNAEAFF	TGTGCCAGTACCCCGTCCAGGGACAACGCTGAAGCTTTCTTT
TRBV19	13	.	.	TRBJ1-5	CASRDSPKEPQHF	TGTGCCAGTAGGGACAGCCCAAAGGAGCCCCAGCATTTT
TRBV6-1	14	TRBD1	few	TRBJ2-1	CASSNRGQWDEQFF	TGTGCCAGCAGCAACAGGGGGCAATGGGATGAGCAGTTCTTC
TRBV6-5	14	TRBD1	few	TRBJ1-1	CASSKRTGDTEAFF	TGTGCCAGCAGTAAACGGACAGGGGACACTGAAGCTTTCTTT
TRBV7-8	16	.	.	TRBJ2-3	CASLRMTGSRTDTQYF	TGTGCCAGCCTGCGAATGACGGGGTCCCGGACAGATACGCAGTATTTT
TRBV12-5	15	TRBD1	.	TRBJ2-4	CASGQGQSGKNIQYF	TGTGCTAGTGGCCAGGGACAGAGCGGCAAAAACATTCAGTACTTC
TRBV27	14	.	.	TRBJ1-2	CASSFAGRNYGYTF	TGTGCCAGCAGTTTTGCGGGGCGGAACTATGGCTACACCTTC
TRBV19	15	.	few	TRBJ1-4	CASSIQGRANEKLFF	TGTGCCAGTAGTATCCAGGGTCGAGCTAATGAAAAACTGTTTTTT
TRBV30	16	TRBD1	.	TRBJ2-7	CAVSGAGGTAGYEQYF	TGTGCCGTTTCAGGTGCAGGTGGGACAGCCGGCTACGAGCAGTACTTC
TRBV5-1	14	.	.	TRBJ1-1	CASSLVAGNGEAFF	TGCGCCAGCAGCTTGGTTGCAGGGAATGGTGAAGCTTTCTTT
TRBV19	17	TRBD1	.	TRBJ1-5	CASSLGAGTGRGQPQHF	TGTGCCAGTAGTTTGGGGGCCGGGACAGGGCGGGGACAGCCCCAGCATTTT
TRBV5-1	15	.	.	TRBJ1-5	CASSLAGNSNQPQHF	TGCGCCAGCAGCTTGGCGGGGAACAGCAATCAGCCCCAGCATTTT
TRBV5-4	14	.	few	TRBJ2-2	CASSTEGVTGELFF	TGTGCCAGCAGCACGGAAGGGGTCACCGGGGAGCTGTTTTTT
TRBV9	14	.	.	TRBJ2-7	CASSVASVSYEQYF	TGTGCCAGCAGCGTAGCGTCGGTCTCCTACGAGCAGTACTTC